This TCR beta chain was observed in a study of spatial heterogeneity in lung cancer (dated by TCRdb to the late 2010s). About the full investigation: Beta-chain transcripts were consistently detected in greater numbers than alpha-chain transcripts, which likely reflects a higher abundance of beta-chain transcripts. In the raw uncorrected reads, each unique combination of TCR and UMI appeared on average more than ten times. TCR alpha and beta repertoires were quantitatively compared across multiple tumor regions, matched nontumor lung and blood in non-small cell lung cancer. TCR repertoire features were related to nonsynonymous mutation counts determined by whole-exome sequencing of tumor tissue. At surgery, about 210 tumor regions, 61 to 65 matched nontumor lung samples and 56 PBMC samples were TCR-sequenced for both alpha and beta chains. General findings and caveats noted by the study authors: Confirming at a functional level the hypothesis that regional TCRs recognize regional mutations was considered to require additional single-cell paired TCR alpha and beta sequencing. Ubiquitous expanded tumor TCRs were detected in blood more often at tumor resection than at routine follow-up.

Library creation used 5' RACE. TCRdb records NextSeq 500 as the sequencer. To allow correction of PCR and sequencing errors, the TCR library protocol tagged every TCR cDNA molecule with a unique molecular identifier. The original methods were these. TCR identification, UMI-based error correction and CDR3 extraction were all carried out with Decombinator tools. Expanded TCRs were defined as those above a frequency of 2 per 1,000, corresponding to the top 1% of the tumor frequency distribution. Rényi diversity was computed with the R vegan package after subsampling each repertoire 100 times to 5,000 TCRs. To build CDR3 similarity networks, amino acid triplet string-kernel similarity was used, and CDR3s were connected when their pairwise similarity was above 0.82. The public reads were reprocessed in TCRdb via fastp at Q25 and MiXCR, keeping in-frame beta chains. Merged by CDR3 protein, the rows form single entries marked with the most common genes and DNA. These V and J calls rely on TCRdb rather than the paper's analysis. This sample is represented by about 95,000 distinct CDR3 sequences; 7.5% to 10% of them were singletons. Clones ranked in the top ten supply 6.9% of the sample.

V lost 7 bases and J lost 2 bases, and the count of bases not matched to a germline gene is 6. The CDR3 runs 14 residues from the cysteine to the phenylalanine. The DNA shown is the 42-base CDR3, in frame from base 1. The germline V gene gives CDR1 as MRHNA and CDR2 as SNTAGT. A remark on this clonotype: No cognate antigen has been identified for it. Base qualities are missing; no much larger clone stands one base away.

What the time point label conveys for this sample: sample taken at primary tumor resection. Without any cell sorting, TCR sequencing was performed on whole RNA extracted either from tumor and nontumor lung tissue or from cryopreserved PBMC samples. Samples were obtained from around 72 patients with early-stage, untreated non-small cell lung cancer from the lung TRACERx cohort. Patients were selected for TCR sequencing only if sufficient RNA was available from at least two tumor regions. Recombination joined TRBV6-4 with TRBJ2-3; TRBD2 aligns with 7 central bases. This receptor was obtained from a male donor with early-stage non-small cell lung cancer. This sample comprised PBMCs, obtained at surgery. CDR3 sequence: CASIGLADTDTQYF. The bases are TGTGCCAGCATTGGCCTAGCGGACACAGATACGCAGTATTTT.